This TCR beta chain was documented in a study of shared clonotypes between healthy human individuals. At deep level, the assay was performed. Generated by immunoSEQ multiplex PCR, the TCRdb table keeps only in-frame clones and is missing some. The sample carries millions of clones, around 90% recorded once. The germline CDR1 and CDR2 sequences are SNHLY and FYNNEI. V lost 3 bases and J lost 3, with 12 bases in between. The CDR3 is made up of 14 amino acids. Study findings and constraints: For sorted subsets, rarefaction showed incomplete sequencing despite large depth. On the whole, naive subsets had larger estimated richness than memory subsets had. The sharing of about 5.3% of naive CD4 clonotypes was seen across several donors.

Of note for this clone: What it binds is not known.

Material: naive CD4+ T cells sorted from blood. Sample subset: CD45RA+ positively selected. This chain connects TRBV2 to TRBJ2-7; D not resolved. This TCR derives from a man younger than 30 in good health. The CDR3 sequence is CASSDWSQNYEQYF. The CDR3, as DNA: TGTGCCAGCAGTGATTGGAGTCAGAACTACGAGCAGTACTTC.